Following are 2 T cell receptor beta chains from one sample sequenced in a study of blood T cell repertoires in COVID-19. Method: immunoSEQ multiplex PCR; TCRdb's copy keeps in-frame clones and lacks some. This table holds over 150,000 clones, roughly 81% found once. What was sequenced was peripheral blood. The receptors stem from a woman of 80 years or more with COVID-19, enrolled during active disease.

The chain links TRBV9 to TRBJ2-4, with 8 nucleotides matching TRBD2. CDR3 length equals 15 residues. CDR1 is SGDLS and CDR2 is YYNGEE in the germline V gene. With V trimmed by 2 bases and J by 6 bases, 7 bases remained unmatched. The CDR3 sequence: CASSVVTGLGNIQYF. CDR3 in DNA: TGTGCCAGCAGCGTGGTCACGGGACTAGGAAACATTCAGTACTTC.

The chain employs TRBV5-4 and TRBJ1-1; 10 nucleotides line up with TRBD1. V lost 5 bases and J lost 6; bases outside the gene matches: 7. Per the germline V gene, CDR1 is SGHNT and CDR2 is YYREEE (reference sequence). CDR3 length equals 14 residues. CDR3 DNA: TGTGCCAGCAGTCGACAGGGGGCGAGGGCTGAAGCTTTCTTT. This codes for CASSRQGARAEAFF. The full variable domain, its missing parts supplied by reference TRBV5-4 and TRBJ1-1, is ETGVTQSPTHLIKTRGQQVTLRCSSQSGHNTVSWYQQALGQGPQFIFQYYREEENGRGNFPPRFSGLQFPNYSSELNVNALELDDSALYLCASSRQGARAEAFFGQGTRLTVV.